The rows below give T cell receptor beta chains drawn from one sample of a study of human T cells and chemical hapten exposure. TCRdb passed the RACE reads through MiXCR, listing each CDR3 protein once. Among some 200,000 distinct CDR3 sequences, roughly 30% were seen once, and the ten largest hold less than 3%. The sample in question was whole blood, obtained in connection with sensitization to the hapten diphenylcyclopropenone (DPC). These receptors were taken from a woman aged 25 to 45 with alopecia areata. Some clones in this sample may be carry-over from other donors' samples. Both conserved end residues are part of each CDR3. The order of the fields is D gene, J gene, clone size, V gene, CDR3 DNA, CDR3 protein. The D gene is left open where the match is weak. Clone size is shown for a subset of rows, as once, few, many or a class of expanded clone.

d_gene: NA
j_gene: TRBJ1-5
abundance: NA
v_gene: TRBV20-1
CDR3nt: TGCAGCGCCATAGCCACGGGGTCGGGCAATCAGCCCCAGCATTTT
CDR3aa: CSAIATGSGNQPQHF

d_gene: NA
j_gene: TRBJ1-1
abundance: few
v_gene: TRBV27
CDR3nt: TGTGCCAGCAGTCCGGGTCACCGAGCTGAAGCTTTCTTT
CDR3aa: CASSPGHRAEAFF

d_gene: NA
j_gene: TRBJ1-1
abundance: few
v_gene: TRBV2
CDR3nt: TGTGCCAGCAAGAAGGACAGGAACACTGAAGCTTTCTTT
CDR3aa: CASKKDRNTEAFF

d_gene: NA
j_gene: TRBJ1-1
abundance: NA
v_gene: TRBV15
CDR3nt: TGTGCCACCAGCAGTCGGAGAGGGAACACTGAAGCTTTCTTT
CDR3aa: CATSSRRGNTEAFF

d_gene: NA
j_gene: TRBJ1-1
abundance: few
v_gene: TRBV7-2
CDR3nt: TGTGCCAGCAGCTTGTGGGGACCGGGGGACACTGAAGCTTTCTTT
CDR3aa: CASSLWGPGDTEAFF

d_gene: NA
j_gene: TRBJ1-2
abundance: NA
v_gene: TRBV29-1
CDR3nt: TGCAGCGTCGAAGGGGGGAGTAGGGCAGGCTATGGCTACACCTTC
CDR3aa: CSVEGGSRAGYGYTF

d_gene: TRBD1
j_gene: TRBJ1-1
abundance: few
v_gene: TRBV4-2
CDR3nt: TGTGCCAGCAGCCAAGATCGAGGGGGCAGTCCCGCTTTCTTT
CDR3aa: CASSQDRGGSPAFF

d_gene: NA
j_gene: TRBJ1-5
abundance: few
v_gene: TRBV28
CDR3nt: TGTGCCAGCAGTTTAATTGGGTCACAGTTCAATCAGCCCCAGCATTTT
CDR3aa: CASSLIGSQFNQPQHF

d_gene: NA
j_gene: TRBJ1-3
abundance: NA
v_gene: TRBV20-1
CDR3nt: TGCAGTGCTAGGAATTCTGGAAACACCATATATTTT
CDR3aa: CSARNSGNTIYF

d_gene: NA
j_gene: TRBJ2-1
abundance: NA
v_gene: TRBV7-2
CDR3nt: TGTGCCAGCAGCTTAACAGGGAACAATGAGCAGTTCTTC
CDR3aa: CASSLTGNNEQFF

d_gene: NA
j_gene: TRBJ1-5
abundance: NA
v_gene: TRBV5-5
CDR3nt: TGTGCCAGCAGCTTCCACAGGGTTAATAGCAATCAGCCCCAGCATTTT
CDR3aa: CASSFHRVNSNQPQHF

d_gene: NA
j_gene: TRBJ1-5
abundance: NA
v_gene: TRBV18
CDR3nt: TGTGCCAGCTCACCACTAGGGGGTGGCAATCAGCCCCAGCATTTT
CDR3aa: CASSPLGGGNQPQHF

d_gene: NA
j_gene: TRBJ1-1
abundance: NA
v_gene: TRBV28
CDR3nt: TGTGCCAGCAGTTTAAGACCGATGAACACTGAAGCTTTCTTT
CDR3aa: CASSLRPMNTEAFF

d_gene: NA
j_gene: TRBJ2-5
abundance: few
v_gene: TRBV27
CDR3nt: TGTGCCAGCAGCACCGACCTAGCAGGGCAAGAGACCCAGTACTTC
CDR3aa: CASSTDLAGQETQYF

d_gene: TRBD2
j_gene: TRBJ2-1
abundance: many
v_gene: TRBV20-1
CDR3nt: TGCAGTGCCCAACCGGGCGGGGGAGGTGGTGAGCAGTTCTTC
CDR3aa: CSAQPGGGGGEQFF

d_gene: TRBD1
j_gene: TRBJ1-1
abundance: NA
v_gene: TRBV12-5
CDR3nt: TGTGCTAGTGGTTTCCCGGATTACCCTCAGGGGGGGGTCACTGAAGCTTTCTTT
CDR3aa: CASGFPDYPQGGVTEAFF

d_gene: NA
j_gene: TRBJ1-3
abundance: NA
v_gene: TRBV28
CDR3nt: TGTGCCAGCAGCCGCGGACAGGGAAACACCATATATTTT
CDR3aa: CASSRGQGNTIYF

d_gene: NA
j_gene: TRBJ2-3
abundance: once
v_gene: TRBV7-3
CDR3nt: TGTGCCAGCAGCACCGACAGTCACACAGATACGCAGTATTTT
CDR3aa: CASSTDSHTDTQYF